This TCR beta chain was sequenced for a study of beta chain features in type 1 diabetes. Background on the study: Similarity in age, gender and cell yields was seen between patients and healthy donors. Cells sorted and examined across all samples totaled nearly 110,000,000. Study findings and constraints: Lower insertion and higher deletion counts appeared at VDJ junctions in type 1 diabetes patients. The naive, central memory and Treg TCRB repertoires looked more alike in patients than they did in healthy donors.

This clone has more than one count but fewer than ten. Its antigen is currently unknown. Since all of the isolated RNA was reverse transcribed, expressed TCRB transcripts were what got sequenced. Profiling relied on immunoSEQ multiplex PCR, and the TCRdb table lists in-frame clones only, not all of them. Here the sample spans 130,000 or so clones, 9% to 10% being singletons. Germline trimming cut 3 bases from V and 1 base from J; bases unmatched to any gene: 6. The CDR3 spans 17 residues. Looked up from germline, CDR1 is SNHLY and CDR2 is FYNNEI. The material sequenced was central memory CD4+ T cells from blood. This clonotype originated in a woman in her 40s in good health. J is TRBJ2-3 and V is TRBV2, with 11 bases matching TRBD1. In DNA, the CDR3 is TGTGCCAGCAGTGAGAAGGGACAGGGGGACCGCACAGATACGCAGTATTTT. The encoded protein is CASSEKGQGDRTDTQYF.